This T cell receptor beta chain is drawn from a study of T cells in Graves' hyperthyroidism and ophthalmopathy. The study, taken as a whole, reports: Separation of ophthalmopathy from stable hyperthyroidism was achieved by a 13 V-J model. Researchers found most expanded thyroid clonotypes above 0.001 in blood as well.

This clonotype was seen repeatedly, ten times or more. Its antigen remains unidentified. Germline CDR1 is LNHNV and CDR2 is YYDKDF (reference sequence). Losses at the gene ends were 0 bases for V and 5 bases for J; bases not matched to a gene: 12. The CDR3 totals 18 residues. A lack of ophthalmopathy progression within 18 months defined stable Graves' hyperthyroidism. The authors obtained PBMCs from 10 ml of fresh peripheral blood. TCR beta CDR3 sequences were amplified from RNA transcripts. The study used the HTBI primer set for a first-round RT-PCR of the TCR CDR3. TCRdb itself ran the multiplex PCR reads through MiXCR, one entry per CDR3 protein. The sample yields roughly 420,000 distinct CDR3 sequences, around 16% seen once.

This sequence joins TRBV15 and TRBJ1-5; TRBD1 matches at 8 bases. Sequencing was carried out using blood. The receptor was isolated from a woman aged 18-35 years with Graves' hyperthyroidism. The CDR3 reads CATSRDTPDRDLDQPQHF. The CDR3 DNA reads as TGTGCCACCAGCAGAGATACCCCGGACAGGGACCTCGATCAGCCCCAGCATTTT.